The clone carrying this TCR beta chain was found many times. Its antigen is as yet unknown. The data were obtained in a study of T-cell reconstitution after alpha-beta-depleted transplantation in children. V lost 0 bases and J 0 bases, leaving 15 bases between the germline ends. CDR3 length: 19 residues. Germline loops: CDR1 MNHEY, CDR2 SVGAGI. Regarding the study as a whole: Expanded graft clones numbering several hundred reportedly gave rise to alpha-beta T cells about two months after transplant. At one year after transplant, newly produced T cells mostly accounted for T-cell counts and diversity. Certain patients had high TCRbeta diversity at day 60, and it came from recipient T cells and thymic progenitors that survived.

TCRbeta library preparation incorporated unique molecular identifiers. TCRdb used MiXCR to reprocess the PCR reads, holding one entry per CDR3 protein. Of 190,000 or so distinct CDR3 sequences in the sample, approximately 6% were seen once. This TCR derives from a girl less than two years old with combined immunodeficiency, due to receive a stem cell transplant. The source was PBMCs, collected before TCRalphabeta/CD19-depleted stem cell transplant. V usage is TRBV6-5 and J usage is TRBJ2-6; the D is unclear. The CDR3 sequence: CASSYSTRILTSGANVLTF. The CDR3 region has the DNA TGTGCCAGCAGTTACTCAACTCGCATATTAACCTCTGGGGCCAACGTCCTGACTTTC.